These 7 T cell receptor beta chains originate from one sample sequenced in a study of spatial heterogeneity in lung cancer. Time point reported: blood at routine non-recurrence follow-up after resection. Whole RNA came from tumor, nontumor lung or frozen PBMC and was sequenced without being sorted. TCRdb passed the 5' RACE reads through MiXCR, listing each CDR3 protein once. This table holds fewer than 60,000 distinct CDR3 sequences, 6.5% to 7.5% found once. The sequencing used PBMCs, collected at follow-up. These TCRs come from a female donor with early-stage non-small cell lung cancer.

This clonotype was detected ten times or more. This rearrangement joins TRBV27 to TRBJ2-6, with D perhaps matching TRBD2 (6 bases). Trimming pared 0 bases from V and 1 base from J, leaving 16 bases between. The CDR3 is made up of 19 amino acids. CDR1 and CDR2 (germline): MNHEY, SMNVEV (reference sequence). The CDR3, as DNA: TGTGCCAGCAGTTTATCATCGGGGGTTGGGTTATCTGGGGCCAACGTCCTGACTTTC. This encodes CASSLSSGVGLSGANVLTF.

This clonotype was seen only a few times. The chain combines TRBV14 with TRBJ2-4, with a weak D call TRBD1 (5 bases). V lost 0 bases to trimming and J lost 5 bases, with 11 bases between them. This CDR3 contains 15 residues. Per the germline V gene, CDR1 is SGHDN and CDR2 is FVKESK. CDR3 loop: CASSQDMGRENIQYF. In DNA, the CDR3 is TGTGCCAGCAGCCAAGACATGGGCAGGGAAAACATTCAGTACTTC.

This clonotype was picked up many times. The chain links TRBV7-9 to TRBJ2-2; 7 nucleotides line up with TRBD1. The CDR3 contains 14 residues. Germline V lookup: CDR1 SEHNR, CDR2 FQNEAQ (reference sequence). Unmatched junction bases numbered 3, after V lost 4 bases and J lost 4 bases. CDR3 sequence (DNA): TGTGCCAGCAGCTCGAAGGGGGCCACCGGGGAGCTGTTTTTT. It encodes CASSSKGATGELFF.

The table lists this clonotype with many counts. The rearrangement links TRBV5-6 to TRBJ2-5; 9 nucleotides agree with TRBD2. The germline gives CDR1 SGHDT, CDR2 YYEEEE. The CDR3 contains 16 residues. Trimming removed 3 bases from V and 1 base from J; junction bases left unmatched: 7. The CDR3: CASSSRRGGGQETQYF. The CDR3 nucleotides are TGTGCCAGCAGCTCCCGACGCGGGGGGGGCCAAGAGACCCAGTACTTC.

The chain is built from TRBV20-1 and TRBJ2-7, with TRBD1 matching 8 bases. There are 15 residues in the CDR3. The germline CDR1 and CDR2 sequences are DFQATT and SNEGSKA (reference sequence). J was trimmed by 0 bases and V by 6 bases; bases with no gene match: 10. CDR3: CSAQGAGVSSYEQYF. The CDR3 DNA reads as TGCAGTGCCCAGGGGGCTGGGGTCAGCTCCTACGAGCAGTACTTC.

The sample holds many counts of this clonotype. The gene calls are TRBV3-1 and TRBJ2-7; D may be TRBD2 (5 bases). V lost 4 bases and J lost 6, with 13 bases in between. The CDR3 extends over 13 amino acids. The V gene's germline CDR1 is LGHDT and CDR2 YNNKEL (reference sequence). CDR3: CASSLVRVGEQYF. CDR3 DNA sequence: TGTGCCAGCAGCCTGGTGAGGGTGGGCGAGCAGTACTTC.

This clonotype was picked up a small number of times. The rearrangement uses TRBV10-3 and TRBJ2-3; TRBD2 matches at 8 bases. Unmatched junction bases numbered 7, after V lost 2 bases and J lost 6 bases. Per the germline V gene, CDR1 is ENHRY and CDR2 is SYGVKD. CDR3 length: 15 amino acids. CDR3 in DNA: TGTGCCATCAGTGAGAGCGGGGGAAAGAAGGATACGCAGTATTTT. Amino acids: CAISESGGKKDTQYF.